The 27 T cell receptor beta chains listed next were all sequenced from one sample in a study of PD-L1 blockade in urothelial cancer. Indicated time point: pretreatment peripheral blood. Using immunoSEQ multiplex PCR, the repertoire was profiled, and TCRdb retains in-frame clones only, with some absent. Here the sample spans 87,000 or so clones, roughly 84% being singletons. The sequenced sample was PBMCs, obtained around atezolizumab (anti-PD-L1) treatment. These receptor sequences come from a man in his sixties with urothelial cancer.

For this clone: Other DNA sequences in this specimen translate into the identical CDR3. The V and J genes are TRBV6-5 and TRBJ1-2; 10 nucleotides align to TRBD1. The CDR3 is 15 residues long. Trimming cost V 0 bases and J 2 bases; bases outside gene matches: 0. Germline CDR1 is MNHEY and CDR2 is SVGAGI. CDR3 residues: CASSYSGQGNYGYTF. The CDR3 DNA follows: TGTGCCAGCAGTTACTCGGGACAGGGGAACTATGGCTACACCTTC.

This chain uses TRBV7-2 with TRBJ2-3; 8 bases are a match to TRBD2. Germline trimming cut 2 bases from V and 5 bases from J; bases unmatched to any gene: 0. This CDR3 region has 13 residues. Germline assignment: CDR1 SGHTA and CDR2 FQGNSA. The DNA of the CDR3 is TGTGCCAGCAGCTTACTAGCGGGAGATACGCAGTATTTT. Its translation: CASSLLAGDTQYF.

The rearrangement uses TRBV4-3 and TRBJ1-1, with 11 bases fitting TRBD1. The germline gives CDR1 LGHNA, CDR2 YSLEER. The CDR3 totals 15 residues. Trimming cost V 2 bases and J 11 bases; bases outside gene matches: 10. The CDR3 here is CASSQNGGTGGEAFF. For the CDR3, the DNA is TGCGCCAGCAGCCAAAACGGCGGGACAGGGGGAGAGGCTTTCTTT.

The chain carries TRBV14 and TRBJ2-7, with 7 nucleotides matching TRBD1. Trimming took 4 bases from V and 7 from J; bases not matched to a gene: 13. CDR1 SGHDN and CDR2 FVKESK come from the germline V gene. The CDR3 spans 15 residues. The CDR3 DNA is TGTGCCAGCAGCCCTAGGGACAGAACCTTTTGGGAGCAGTACTTC. Protein product: CASSPRDRTFWEQYF.

The CDR3 DNA reads as TGTGCCAGCAGTTTATCTCTTAGGGGCGGTTTGAACACTGAAGCTTTCTTT. Amino acids: CASSLSLRGGLNTEAFF. This sequence joins TRBV28 and TRBJ1-1; D possibly corresponds to TRBD1 (5 bases). CDR3 size: 17 residues. V was pared by 1 base and J by 0 bases, with 15 bases between. CDR1 and CDR2 (germline): MDHEN, SYDVKM.

The rearrangement uses TRBV9 and TRBJ1-3, with a weak D call TRBD1 (6 bases). The CDR3 length is 19 residues. Trimming left V 0 bases short and J 3 bases short, with 22 bases between. CDR1 is SGDLS, CDR2 YYNGEE, per germline. Here the CDR3 DNA reads TGTGCCAGCAGCGTAGTAGGCGGGGGGCGAATTCGATATGGAAACACCATATATTTT. It encodes CASSVVGGGRIRYGNTIYF. The variable domain in full, with the rest retrieved from reference TRBV9 and TRBJ1-3, is DSGVTQTPKHLITATGQRVTLRCSPRSGDLSVYWYQQSLDQGLQFLIQYYNGEERAKGNILERFSAQQFPDLHSELNLSSLELGDSALYFCASSVVGGGRIRYGNTIYFGEGSWLTVV.

This clone was seen only a few times. The chain carries TRBV19 and TRBJ2-7; 10 bases line up with TRBD2. Germline V lookup: CDR1 LNHDA, CDR2 SQIVND (reference sequence). J gave up 5 bases and V 6 bases, and 10 bases lay outside the gene matches. The CDR3 runs to 15 residues. CDR3 in amino acids: CASRQSSGGADEQYF. The CDR3 DNA follows: TGTGCCAGTAGACAGTCGAGCGGGGGGGCGGACGAGCAGTACTTC.

The chain links TRBV4-1 to TRBJ2-7; D is uncertain. V lost 1 base, J lost 3 bases, and 10 bases lay in between. Germline assignment: CDR1 MGHRA and CDR2 YSYEKL. The CDR3 spans 14 residues. CDR3 amino acids: CASSQAHSNYEQYF. The CDR3 DNA reads as TGCGCCAGCAGCCAAGCCCACAGCAACTACGAGCAGTACTTC.

This chain links TRBV19 with TRBJ2-3, with a tentative D call TRBD2 (5 bases). V lost 5 bases to trimming and J lost 4 bases, with 19 bases between them. The CDR3 extends over 16 amino acids. Looked up from germline, CDR1 is LNHDA and CDR2 is SQIVND (reference sequence). CDR3 amino acids: CASSSHRPGVADTQYF. The CDR3 nucleotides read TGTGCCAGTAGTTCCCACCGGCCCGGGGTCGCAGATACGCAGTATTTT.

V and J are TRBV5-6 and TRBJ1-2, with D possibly being TRBD1 (5 bases). Germline CDR1 SGHDT, CDR2 YYEEEE. The V gene lost 2 bases and the J gene lost 6 bases, with 14 bases spanning the gap. This CDR3 region has 14 residues. The CDR3 loop is CASSFAGGTDGYTF. The CDR3 nucleotides are TGTGCCAGCAGCTTTGCGGGGGGGACTGATGGCTACACCTTC.

The chain has TRBV4-2 and TRBJ2-7; the match to TRBD1 covers 7 bases. After removal of 5 bases from V and 5 bases from J, the junction contained 15 bases not matched to a gene. The CDR3 has 16 amino acids. CDR1 LGHNA and CDR2 YNFKEQ come from the germline V gene. CDR3 DNA: TGTGCCAGCAGCACACGACAGGGCCTAGGGGAGAACGAGCAGTACTTC. Translating gives CASSTRQGLGENEQYF.

The CDR3 nucleotides are TGTGCCAGTAGTCCCCGAGAGGGCCTTATAGGGACCCAGTACTTC. This translates into CASSPREGLIGTQYF. This chain connects TRBV19 to TRBJ2-5; TRBD2 is a possible D gene (5 bases). The V end was cut by 5 bases, the J end by 7 bases, with 20 bases between. Germline CDR1 reads LNHDA; CDR2 reads SQIVND (reference sequence). The CDR3 runs to 15 residues.

The V gene is TRBV28, the J gene TRBJ2-5, with 7 bases identical to TRBD1. Unmatched junction bases numbered 5, after V lost 3 bases and J lost 1 base. The CDR3 spans 15 residues. The V gene's germline CDR1 is MDHEN and CDR2 SYDVKM. CDR3 protein: CASSFAGTVQETQYF. CDR3 nucleotide sequence: TGTGCCAGCAGTTTCGCCGGGACAGTCCAAGAGACCCAGTACTTC.

Regarding this clone: Compared with germline, one end of the junction differs, possibly owing to a read error. The chain joins TRBV5-8 to TRBJ1-2; D is possibly TRBD1 (6 bases). The CDR3 sequence is 15 residues long. Germline values: CDR1 SGHTS, CDR2 YDEGEE. CDR3 nucleotides: TGTGCCAGCAGTTTGGAGGGGGTCCGTAACTATGGCTACACCTTC. Encoded protein: CASSLEGVRNYGYTF.

The chain is built from TRBV5-6 and TRBJ1-2; 7 bases agree with TRBD1. After removal of 5 bases from V and 4 bases from J, the junction contained 5 bases not matched to a gene. Germline V gene data show CDR1 as SGHDT and CDR2 as YYEEEE. The CDR3 contains 13 residues. The CDR3 sequence is CASRPGQLYGYTF. As DNA, the CDR3 is TGTGCCAGCAGACCGGGACAGCTCTATGGCTACACCTTC. Using reference TRBV5-6 and TRBJ1-2 for the parts outside the CDR3, the full variable domain is DAGVTQSPTHLIKTRGQQVTLRCSPKSGHDTVSWYQQALGQGPQFIFQYYEEEERQRGNFPDRFSGHQFPNYSSELNVNALLLGDSALYLCASRPGQLYGYTFGSGTRLTVV.

The CDR3 DNA reads TGTGCCAGCAGCTTGGTAGCGGGAGCTTCCTACGAGCAGTACTTC. Its translation: CASSLVAGASYEQYF. This chain joins TRBV5-5 and TRBJ2-7; 9 bases align to TRBD2. After removal of 0 bases from V and 1 base from J, the junction contained 2 bases not matched to a gene. Germline V gene sequence: CDR1 SGHKS, CDR2 YYEKEE (reference sequence). The CDR3 contains 15 residues.

CDR3 in DNA: TGTGCCAGCAGCTTGGGGACAGGGTCCTCTGGGGCCAACGTCCTGACTTTC. Protein product: CASSLGTGSSGANVLTF. V usage is TRBV5-6 and J usage is TRBJ2-6; 8 bases are a match to TRBD1. V was clipped by 0 bases and J by 0 bases; unmatched bases: 2. Germline V lookup: CDR1 SGHDT, CDR2 YYEEEE. The CDR3 sequence is 17 residues long.

This clone showed up just once. The chain is built from TRBV27 and TRBJ2-6; possible D gene TRBD1, 6 bases. Germline lookup yields CDR1 MNHEY and CDR2 SMNVEV (reference sequence). This CDR3 has 15 amino acids. The germline V and J ends were trimmed by 6 bases and 0 bases, with 9 bases remaining between them. The CDR3 protein is CASSSGVSGANVLTF. For the CDR3, the DNA is TGTGCCAGCAGCTCAGGGGTCTCTGGGGCCAACGTCCTGACTTTC.

The V call is TRBV19, the J call TRBJ2-3, with 11 bases that match TRBD1. This CDR3 comprises 15 residues. The J segment lost 6 bases and the V segment lost 5 bases, leaving 7 bases of the junction unmatched. Per the germline V gene, CDR1 is LNHDA and CDR2 is SQIVND (reference sequence). DNA for the CDR3: TGTGCCAGTAGTCCCCGGGACAGGGGGTTCGATACGCAGTATTTT. Protein sequence: CASSPRDRGFDTQYF.

The rearrangement uses TRBV7-2 and TRBJ2-1, with a possible D match to TRBD1 (5 bases). CDR3 length: 16 amino acids. V lost 1 base and J 8 bases, leaving 18 bases between the germline ends. The germline gives CDR1 SGHTA, CDR2 FQGNSA. The CDR3 DNA sequence: TGTGCCAGCAGCTTAGGACAGTACTCTCTTAGTGATGAGCAGTTCTTC. Translation: CASSLGQYSLSDEQFF.

The chain combines TRBV4-2 with TRBJ2-5; D possibly corresponds to TRBD2 (6 bases). Germline CDR1 LGHNA, CDR2 YNFKEQ. The CDR3 contains 16 residues. Between the trimmed V and J ends, which lost 1 base and 1 base, there was a span of 13 bases. The CDR3 reads CASSQGTTSTQETQYF. The CDR3 DNA is TGTGCCAGCAGCCAAGGGACTACCAGCACCCAAGAGACCCAGTACTTC.

This chain links TRBV7-2 with TRBJ2-4; D might be TRBD2 (6 bases). Per germline, CDR1 SGHTA and CDR2 FQGNSA. This CDR3 is 15 amino acids long. V was shortened by 5 bases and J by 4 bases, with 15 bases between the two germline ends. The CDR3 is CASSPGDWRKNIQYF. In DNA form, the CDR3 reads TGTGCCAGCAGCCCCGGGGACTGGAGGAAAAACATTCAGTACTTC.

CDR3 coding DNA: TGTGCCAGCGAATCCTCAGGGGGCGCGGACTATGGCTACACCTTC. It codes for CASESSGGADYGYTF. This chain links TRBV7-2 with TRBJ1-2, with TRBD1 identical over 8 bases. After removal of 8 bases from V and 3 bases from J, the junction contained 11 bases not matched to a gene. CDR3 length: 15 amino acids. CDR1 SGHTA and CDR2 FQGNSA come from the germline V gene.

This chain joins TRBV18 and TRBJ1-1; 7 bases are a match to TRBD1. The germline gives CDR1 KGHSH, CDR2 LQKENI. J lost 4 bases, V lost 4 bases, and 9 bases had no gene match. The CDR3 loop spans 15 amino acids. CDR3 sequence: CASSQQEGAITEAFF. CDR3 sequence (DNA): TGTGCCAGCTCACAGCAAGAGGGGGCAATCACTGAAGCTTTCTTT.

There are a few counts of this clone. V usage is TRBV10-1 and J usage is TRBJ2-7; D gene ambiguous. Germline CDR1 reads WNHNN; CDR2 reads SYGVQD (reference sequence). Trimming left V 4 bases short and J 1 base short, with 8 bases between. The CDR3 extends over 13 amino acids. CDR3 DNA sequence: TGCGCCAGCAGTGCCCGGCGGTCCTACGAGCAGTACTTC. It is translated as CASSARRSYEQYF.

The chain carries TRBV29-1 and TRBJ1-1, with D perhaps matching TRBD1 (5 bases). Germline CDR1 is SQVTM and CDR2 is ANQGSEA. V was shortened by 4 bases and J by 2 bases, with 11 bases between the two germline ends. The length of the CDR3 is 13 residues. The CDR3 region has the DNA TGCAGCGTTGCGGTGGGGGGAAACACTGAAGCTTTCTTT. This encodes CSVAVGGNTEAFF.

The chain joins TRBV7-9 to TRBJ1-6; a possible D gene is TRBD1 (6 bases). This CDR3 contains 14 residues. V lost 5 bases and J lost 3, with 8 bases in between. The V gene's germline CDR1 is SEHNR and CDR2 FQNEAQ (reference sequence). CDR3 sequence: CASSPGDYNSPLHF. DNA of the CDR3: TGTGCCAGCAGCCCAGGGGACTATAATTCACCCCTCCACTTT.